The 13 T cell receptor beta chains below were found in one sample sequenced in a study of shared clonotypes between healthy human individuals. The data were produced by immunoSEQ multiplex PCR, yet TCRdb's version contains in-frame clones alone and is incomplete. The profile shows a few hundred thousand clones, around 67% of them singletons. The sample comprised memory CD4+ T cells sorted from blood. Subset meaning: CD45RA-negative fraction. The source of these receptors is a man between 25 and 39 years old in good health.

V usage is TRBV28 and J usage is TRBJ1-2; D is unresolved. V lost 3 bases and J lost 8, with 10 bases in between. The germline gives CDR1 MDHEN, CDR2 SYDVKM. CDR3 length equals 12 residues. The CDR3 is CASSFQVGGYTF. DNA for the CDR3: TGTGCCAGCAGTTTCCAAGTCGGAGGCTACACCTTC.

This sequence joins TRBV5-1 and TRBJ2-2, with unresolved D. CDR3 length equals 12 residues. V gave up 3 bases and J gave up 2 bases, with 2 bases separating them. Per germline, CDR1 SGHRS and CDR2 YFSETQ. The CDR3 bases are TGCGCCAGCAGCTACAACACCGGGGAGCTGTTTTTT. Translated, it gives CASSYNTGELFF.

The rearrangement joins TRBV5-1 to TRBJ2-5, with a weak D call TRBD2 (5 bases). V dropped 5 bases and J dropped 0 bases, with 8 bases sitting between them. Germline assignment: CDR1 SGHRS and CDR2 YFSETQ. The CDR3 spans 13 residues. This chain's CDR3 is CASSRGNQETQYF. The CDR3, as DNA: TGCGCCAGCAGTCGAGGGAACCAAGAGACCCAGTACTTC.

The genes are TRBV5-4 and TRBJ2-3; the match to TRBD1 covers 10 bases. J was trimmed by 0 bases and V by 4 bases; bases with no gene match: 11. The germline CDR1 and CDR2 sequences are SGHNT and YYREEE (reference sequence). The CDR3 consists of 18 residues. The CDR3 sequence: CASSLDRGLWFSTDTQYF. In DNA, the CDR3 is TGTGCCAGCAGCCTAGACAGGGGGCTTTGGTTTAGCACAGATACGCAGTATTTT. The full variable domain, with the rest looked up from reference TRBV5-4 and TRBJ2-3, is ETGVTQSPTHLIKTRGQQVTLRCSSQSGHNTVSWYQQALGQGPQFIFQYYREEENGRGNFPPRFSGLQFPNYSSELNVNALELDDSALYLCASSLDRGLWFSTDTQYFGPGTRLTVL.

This clone appeared a single time. This rearrangement joins TRBV7-8 to TRBJ1-2; D not resolved. The V gene lost 5 bases and the J gene lost 2 bases, with 15 bases spanning the gap. CDR3 length: 15 amino acids. The germline CDR1 and CDR2 sequences are SGHVS and FQNEAQ. The CDR3 region is CASSRGRALNYGYTF. CDR3 coding DNA: TGTGCCAGCAGCCGCGGGAGGGCACTGAACTATGGCTACACCTTC.

DNA of the CDR3: TGTGCCATCAGCTTCGACAGTCAAGAGACCCAGTACTTC. Amino acid sequence: CAISFDSQETQYF. This chain connects TRBV10-3 to TRBJ2-5; possibly TRBD1 for D (5 bases). CDR3 length: 13 residues. Germline V gene sequence: CDR1 ENHRY, CDR2 SYGVKD. V was shortened by 6 bases and J by 2 bases, with 10 bases between the two germline ends.

In this sample, this clone turned up once. V and J are TRBV27 and TRBJ2-7, with TRBD1 as a possible D gene (6 bases). CDR3 length: 14 amino acids. Germline-derived CDR1 and CDR2 are MNHEY and SMNVEV (reference sequence). V was cut by 5 bases and J by 4 bases, with 15 bases left in between. The CDR3 loop is CASSGTRGRYEQYF. The CDR3, as DNA: TGTGCCAGCAGTGGTACCAGGGGAAGGTACGAGCAGTACTTC.

This clone was seen a single time. This sequence joins TRBV6-6 and TRBJ1-6, with 7 bases fitting TRBD1. V shed 7 bases and J 9 bases; nucleotides not matched to a gene: 9. Germline CDR1 MNHNY, CDR2 SVGAGI (reference sequence). The CDR3 consists of 14 residues. CDR3 sequence (DNA): TGTGCCAGCATAGACAGGGTCCAAGGTTCACCCCTCCACTTT. Residues: CASIDRVQGSPLHF.

The chain employs TRBV10-1 and TRBJ2-1; 9 bases match TRBD1. V lost 5 bases to trimming and J lost 8 bases; unmatched junction nucleotides: 13. The CDR3 loop spans 16 amino acids. The germline CDR1 and CDR2 sequences are WNHNN and SYGVQD (reference sequence). CDR3 region: CASSYVQDRGGYEQFF. CDR3 in DNA: TGCGCCAGCAGTTACGTCCAGGACAGGGGAGGGTATGAGCAGTTCTTC.

This chain joins TRBV7-2 and TRBJ2-7; TRBD1 or TRBD2 may be the D gene (5 bases each). This CDR3 is 15 amino acids long. Germline assignment: CDR1 SGHTA and CDR2 FQGNSA. Trimming pared 0 bases from V and 4 bases from J, leaving 13 bases between. The CDR3 bases are TGTGCCAGCAGCTTAGCCGGGACGGGTGGGTACGAGCAGTACTTC. Protein sequence: CASSLAGTGGYEQYF.

The J gene is TRBJ1-1, the V gene TRBV28; no definite D call. The CDR3 sequence is 12 residues long. V was clipped by 6 bases and J by 2 bases, with 7 bases between them. The germline CDR1 and CDR2 sequences are MDHEN and SYDVKM. CDR3 coding DNA: TGTGCCAGCAGCCCAACCAACACTGAAGCTTTCTTT. Amino acid sequence: CASSPTNTEAFF.

The CDR3 protein is CASSVDSGDQETQYF. The CDR3 region has the DNA TGTGCCAGCAGTGTGGACTCGGGGGATCAAGAGACCCAGTACTTC. The chain links TRBV25-1 to TRBJ2-5, with a weak D call TRBD2 (6 bases). V gave up 4 bases and J gave up 2 bases, with 14 bases separating them. The CDR3 spans 15 residues. CDR1 is MGHDK, CDR2 SYGVNS, per germline.

CDR3 region: CASSYLAGDGYTF. DNA for the CDR3: TGTGCCAGCAGTTACCTCGCAGGGGATGGCTACACCTTC. The chain combines TRBV6-5 with TRBJ1-2, with D possibly matching TRBD1 (6 bases). The germline V gene has CDR1 MNHEY and CDR2 SVGAGI. The V and J ends lost 2 bases and 6 bases respectively, with 10 bases between them. The CDR3 length is 13 residues.